A selection of T cell receptor beta chains follows, all from one sample in a study of blood T cell repertoires in COVID-19. TCRdb keeps only in-frame clones here, not all; method: immunoSEQ multiplex PCR. The sample has around 300,000 clones, roughly 90% seen once. Sample: PBMCs or T cells enriched from blood (not recorded which). These receptors all stem from an older woman who had recovered from COVID-19. The CDR3 runs from the conserved cysteine through the conserved F or W. The order of the fields is J gene, clone size, V gene, D gene, CDR3 DNA, CDR3 protein. D genes are given only for firm matches. Only part of the rows carry a size: once, few, many, or a class if the clone is expanded.

TRBJ1-5 - TRBV19 - TGTGCCAGCCGGGAGAGTGGCACCCAAGGGCAGCCCCAGCATTTT CASRESGTQGQPQHF
TRBJ1-5 - TRBV6-1 - TGTGCCAGCAGTGAAGGACAGCCGAACCAGCCCCAGCATTTT CASSEGQPNQPQHF
TRBJ1-5 - TRBV30 - TGTGCCTGGAGTCTGAGGGGCAATCAGCCCCAGCATTTT CAWSLRGNQPQHF
TRBJ1-1 once TRBV5-5 - TGTGCCAGCAGCCCAGGACGGATGGGGCACACTGAAGCTTTCTTT CASSPGRMGHTEAFF
TRBJ2-7 - TRBV10-3 - TGTGCCATCCGTTTACAGGGTTACGAGCAGTACTTC CAIRLQGYEQYF
TRBJ2-7 - TRBV5-6 TRBD1 TGTGCCAGCAGCCCTATAGGAGACAGGGCAGGGGAGCAGTACTTC CASSPIGDRAGEQYF
TRBJ1-6 - TRBV5-1 - TGCGCCAGCAGCTTGACCTTGAGCTCCTATAATTCACCCCTCCACTTT CASSLTLSSYNSPLHF
TRBJ2-3 - TRBV30 - TGTGCCCTCGGGCGAGACAGTGATACGCAGTATTTT CALGRDSDTQYF
TRBJ1-6 - TRBV19 - TGTGCCAGTACCCTAGAGGGCGGCAGCAGCTCCTATAATTCACCCCTCCACTTT CASTLEGGSSSYNSPLHF
TRBJ2-2 - TRBV18 - TGTGCCAGCTCACCACCCGGGGAGACCGGGGAGCTGTTTTTT CASSPPGETGELFF